The present TCR beta chain was sequenced within a study of long-term antiretroviral therapy in people with HIV. Among participants with HIV, every one received treatment in the United States. Germline V gene data show CDR1 as SGHTA and CDR2 as FQGNSA. The length of the CDR3 is 17 residues. V trimming: 2 bases; J trimming: 5 bases; junction bases outside the gene matches: 12. Version v3.0 of the immunoSEQ assay was performed at survey level. Sequencing used immunoSEQ multiplex PCR; TCRdb keeps in-frame clones, though not all of them. The table has approximately 35,000 clones, more than 95% seen once. V gene TRBV7-2 combines with J gene TRBJ1-1, with 9 bases identical to TRBD1. The source is a man aged 25 to 40 with HIV. The sample was unsorted PBMCs, taken 6.9 years after starting antiretroviral therapy. The CDR3 nucleotides read TGTGCCAGCAGCTTAATCCCGGACAGGGGCGTAGGAACTGAAGCTTTCTTT. Translating it yields CASSLIPDRGVGTEAFF.